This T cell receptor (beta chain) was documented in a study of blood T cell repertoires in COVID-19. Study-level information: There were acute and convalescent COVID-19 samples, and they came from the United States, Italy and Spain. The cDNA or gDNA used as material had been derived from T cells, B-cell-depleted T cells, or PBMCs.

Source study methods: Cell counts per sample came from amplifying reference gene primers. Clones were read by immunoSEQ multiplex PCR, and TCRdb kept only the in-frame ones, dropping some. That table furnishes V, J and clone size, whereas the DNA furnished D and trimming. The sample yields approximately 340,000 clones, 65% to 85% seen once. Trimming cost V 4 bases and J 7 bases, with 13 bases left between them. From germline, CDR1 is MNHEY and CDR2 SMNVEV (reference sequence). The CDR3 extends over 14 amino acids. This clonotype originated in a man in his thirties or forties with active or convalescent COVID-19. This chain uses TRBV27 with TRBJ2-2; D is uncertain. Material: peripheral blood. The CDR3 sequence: CASSSEPRGGELFF. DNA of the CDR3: TGTGCCAGCAGTTCCGAACCACGCGGCGGGGAGCTGTTTTTT.